This T cell receptor (beta chain) originates from a study of cytomegalovirus exposure and HLA in healthy donors (dated by TCRdb to 2016 to 2017). In the study overall: According to an earlier analysis of 587 of the donors, about 190 million T cells yielded roughly 110 million unique TCR beta sequences and 276 Gb of sequence data. Approximately 310 gigabases of sequencing data and tens of millions of unique TCR sequences were included in an early release covering 550 to 800 HLA-typed donors. Of the approximately 400 genotyped donors, 65% to 90% were placed in the genetic ancestry cluster associated with self-reported Caucasian donors. The study was designed to test whether signatures of past pathogen exposure could be identified by cataloging public T cell receptors. The T cell repertoires of around 730 subjects were profiled by immunosequencing and related to cytomegalovirus serostatus. A separate validation cohort of approximately 120 different subjects was used in addition to the approximately 700-subject first cohort. High-throughput TCR immunosequencing, statistical association of individual TCRs with disease status, and machine learning were combined to predict cytomegalovirus infection status. In a later analysis, previously published TCR beta repertoires from 550 to 750 donors were re-analyzed and high-resolution HLA genotyping was added so that TCR occurrence patterns could be studied. In the later analysis, no new phenotypic data were used to find candidate immune exposures; instead, reliance was placed on TCR beta sequences and their occurrence across donors. An earlier analysis of around 580 of the donors used high-throughput TCR beta sequencing to judge whether each TCR beta V gene segment behaved as functional or pseudogenic. Donor age, sex, ethnicity and CMV serostatus were compiled alongside the repertoire data. In a later genetic analysis, genome-wide SNP genotypes for about 60% of the 666 donors were used, and that subset was treated as a discovery cohort. Every discovery cohort repertoire had been produced on one sequencing platform. Class I and class II HLA loci were covered by the typing at four-digit resolution. Typing coverage differed by locus: A, B, C, DRB1 and DQB1 were typed in about 629-630 donors, DQA1 in approximately 520, DPA1 in approximately 610, and DPB1 in 450 to 480. A few DR-DQ haplotypes were treated as single units for association and clustering because of strong linkage in the cohort. On average, roughly 240,000 unique TCR beta nucleotide sequences were sequenced per donor among 398 genotyped donors of the cohort, with roughly 18% of those sequences being non-productive. What the authors observed across the whole study: Because some donors lacked HLA typing at each locus, the association tests relied only on the typed subset. The sequencing pipeline was judged likely to have produced a cluster of highly shared sequence variants as a technical artifact. In a later analysis, HLA-associated TCR beta chains were found to be more clonally expanded and to have lower generation probabilities than equally common non-associated chains. The presence/absence analyses assumed that sequencing depth was roughly uniform across donors, and that assumption may not be true. In an earlier analysis of some 500 of the donors, most TCR beta V segments appeared in productive rearrangements about 87% or about 30% of the time, broadly matching IMGT annotations. The authors suggested that the approach could potentially be generalized to other disease states and immunological phenotypes. When HLA alleles, especially DR and DQ, strongly co-occurred, TCR associations were difficult to assign to individual alleles. While some public TCRs were present in many individuals, most TCR sequences turned up only very rarely across donors. Because the 87-base-pair reads could not distinguish some IMGT-functional V segments, including TRBV6-2 and TRBV6-3, those segments were excluded. Compared with the 666-donor mean, donors in an Asian-associated ancestry cluster had fewer N-insertions in productive TCRs, according to a later genetic analysis. According to a later analysis, TCR association rates differed among HLA loci, with DRB1 alleles showing the most associated TCRs and HLA-C alleles showing the fewest. A few of the identified cytomegalovirus-associated TCR beta chains were confirmed in vitro to be specific for cytomegalovirus antigens. The study listed 150 to 200 TCR beta chains as associated with cytomegalovirus. The only immune exposure information available for the cohort was CMV serostatus. In a later analysis, most CMV-associated TCR beta chains were found to appear HLA-restricted, with HLA associations seemingly driven largely by CMV exposure. An association between a missense DCLRE1C variant and V-gene and J-gene trimming of TCR beta chains was found in a later genetic analysis and replicated in an independent cohort. A further reported finding was that TCR beta sequences accurately predicted the HLA-A and HLA-B alleles for most subjects in the first cohort. Specific HLA alleles were associated with 15,000 to 20,000 TCR beta sequences at a false discovery rate of 0.05 in a later analysis. Cytomegalovirus status was reported to be diagnosed by the classifier with high specificity and sensitivity in both the original and validation cohorts. Roughly 17 rarely observed V segments, including chromosome 9 orphons, were excluded from the earlier analysis of approximately 600 of the donors because counts were too low. Several of the top co-occurrence clusters appeared to be linked to parvovirus B19, influenza, CMV and Epstein-Barr virus, according to a later analysis. Linkage disequilibrium might explain the correlated functional status among segregating V segments, but an unknown experimental factor could not be ruled out. This cohort had only TCR beta chains sequenced, and the lack of alpha or paired-chain data limited which features could be detected.

Trimming removed 8 bases from V and 5 bases from J, leaving 17 bases between the germline ends. There are 14 amino acids in the CDR3, from cysteine to phenylalanine inclusive. The read is trimmed to its CDR3 DNA, 42 bases read in frame from base 1. CDR1 is given as MNHNY and CDR2 as SVGAGI, both from the germline V gene (reference sequence). The protocol used for the library was the immunoSEQ multiplex PCR assay. A mixture of 60 forward primers for TCR Vbeta segments and 13 reverse primers for TCR Jbeta segments was used in the multiplex PCR. The CDR3 region of rearranged TCR beta genes was amplified from genomic DNA by a multiplex PCR assay. On the Illumina HiSeq System, the amplified TCR beta libraries were sequenced as 87-base-pair reads. The study's own analysis went as follows. A later analysis tallied around 82 million unique TCR beta chains across the approximately 670 repertoires, and approximately 12 million of those chains were shared by two or more donors. Raw reads were error-corrected and collapsed into unique sequences by a nearest-neighbor algorithm in which closely related sequences were merged to remove PCR and sequencing errors. To assign V, D and J gene segments, CDR3 sequences were aligned to IMGT reference sequences. Each retained sequence needed at least a six-nucleotide match to both a V gene segment and a J gene segment. Rearrangements were called productive when the CDR3 lacked stop codons and stayed in frame with V and J; all others were non-productive. Following IMGT convention, CDR3 was defined as the stretch from the second conserved V-encoded cysteine up to the conserved J-encoded phenylalanine. The earlier analysis of 587 of the donors excluded any sequence lacking an unambiguous match to a single V gene segment. In an earlier analysis of some 590 of the donors, a V segment was called functional when productive rearrangements were above 56.7%, and segregating when the standard deviation between donors exceeded 5%. A statistical classification framework was built for diagnosing cytomegalovirus status from the catalog of TCR beta chain sequences. A later analysis assigned V and J genes by comparing TCR nucleotide sequences with IMGT/GENE-DB human TR gene sequences. Using the TCRdist pipeline, a later analysis assigned CDR3 sequences along with most-parsimonious VDJ recombination scenarios. In a later analysis, each TCR beta chain was defined by its CDR3 amino acid sequence together with its V-gene family, and reads without a unique V-gene family were excluded. As a way to deal with suspected cross-contamination and a sequencing artifact, a later analysis dropped more than 500 nucleotide sequences that were highly shared and had low generation probability. For each public chain, a later analysis derived a clonal expansion index from normalized ranks of inferred template counts within each repertoire. In a later analysis, generation probabilities were computed using a VDJ recombination model fitted to out-of-frame rearrangements, and the results were checked against IGoR. A later analysis scored TCR-TCR, TCR-HLA and TCR-CMV co-occurrence with hypergeometric tests, applying a repertoire-size bias correction to TCR pairs. False discovery rates were estimated in a later analysis by permuting HLA or CMV assignments 20 times. A later analysis grouped co-occurring TCRs with DBSCAN, adding TCRdist sequence similarity when clustering within HLA-allele-positive subsets. Co-occurrence clustering excluded repertoires with fewer than 30,000 or more than 120,000 public chains, plus five with anomalous nucleotide sharing. Sourced from immuneACCESS, this table was stored by TCRdb with only in-frame sequences that have V and J called. A share of the clones is absent; for the studies checked, an unresolved V gene accounts for under half, and the remainder has no known explanation. D and trimming were read from the DNA, whereas the V and J calls and clone size are those reported in that table. This sample is represented by under 200,000 clones; over 9.5% of them were singletons. The biggest ten clones account for roughly 7.7% of the sample.

Comment on this clone: What antigen it recognizes has not been identified. One base away there is no much larger clone; base qualities are not given.

The cohort comprised fewer than 700 healthy bone marrow donors. All cohort members were sampled while nominally healthy, although unrecorded immune exposures were likely present. The donor tested CMV seropositive and was one of the 289 seropositive cohort members. A peripheral blood sample was collected from each donor, and TCR beta sequencing was performed on peripheral blood mononuclear cells. The Qiagen DNeasy Blood Extraction Kit was used to extract genomic DNA from the blood cell samples. The sequence links TRBV6-6 to TRBJ2-3; no D segment can be confidently identified. The clonotype was recovered from a man in his forties or fifties in good health and CMV-seropositive. Material: PBMCs. DNA sequence: TGTGCCAGCCAAGACAACATCCGTGGAGATACGCAGTATTTT. Protein translation: CASQDNIRGDTQYF.